The sequence of this TCR beta chain was determined in a study of T cell responses to AZD1222 COVID-19 vaccine. Regarding the study as a whole: Targeting of unmutated variant regions was reportedly seen in nearly half of spike-specific TCRs.

V lost 2 bases to trimming and J lost 1 base, with 0 bases between them. Per germline, CDR1 SGHTA and CDR2 FQGNSA. The CDR3 loop spans 12 amino acids. Sequencing was performed with immunoSEQ multiplex PCR; in TCRdb, only in-frame clones are kept and a portion is missing. The profile shows 90,000 to 120,000 clones, about 90% of them singletons. Worth noting for this clone: Antigen: not known.

This sample comprised peripheral blood, obtained on day 0 of AZD1222 vaccination. The sequence was collected from an adult in good health. The chain recombines TRBV7-2 with TRBJ1-5, with D hard to call. This chain's CDR3 is CASSLSNQPQHF. CDR3 nucleotides: TGTGCCAGCAGCTTAAGCAATCAGCCCCAGCATTTT.